This entry lists 23 T cell receptor beta chains sequenced from one sample in a study of Ad26.COV2.S vaccination and SARS-CoV-2 variants. The treatment denotes: about 20 received Ad26.COV2.S at low or high dose, single or two shots; several received placebo; per-sample allocation not given. Samples came from day 63 after the first vaccine or placebo injection. Clones were sequenced by immunoSEQ multiplex PCR, and TCRdb holds only the in-frame ones, with some missing. This sample has about 680,000 clones, with roughly 90% found just once. Sample: peripheral blood, taken in a trial of Ad26.COV2.S vaccine versus placebo. Receptor source: a person between 18 and 65 years old who received the Ad26.COV2.S COVID-19 vaccine or a placebo.

This chain connects TRBV30 to TRBJ1-1; D unclear. The CDR3 covers 14 residues. V lost 0 bases to trimming and J lost 6 bases, with 14 bases between them. CDR1 and CDR2 (germline): GTSNPN, SVGIG (reference sequence). Written as DNA, the CDR3 is TGTGCCTGGAGTGTATACCTTCTACGGTCTGAAGCTTTCTTT. Its protein product is CAWSVYLLRSEAFF. Based on the CDR3 plus reference TRBV30 and TRBJ1-1, the full variable domain is SQTIHQWPATLVQPVGSPLSLECTVEGTSNPNLYWYRQAAGRGLQLLFYSVGIGQISSEVPQNLSASRPQDRQFILSSKKLLLSDSGFYLCAWSVYLLRSEAFFGQGTRLTVV.

The chain joins TRBV12-3 or TRBV12-4 to TRBJ2-5; D is undetermined. The CDR3 extends over 13 amino acids. The V end was cut by 8 bases, the J end by 5 bases, with 15 bases between. As DNA, the CDR3 is TGTGCCAGCCGTAGCATAGGAATCGAGACCCAGTACTTC. This codes for CASRSIGIETQYF.

The chain uses TRBV30 and TRBJ1-3, with unresolved D. The CDR3 extends over 13 amino acids. V was trimmed by 5 bases and J by 0 bases, leaving 8 bases between them. Germline loops: CDR1 GTSNPN, CDR2 SVGIG (reference sequence). The CDR3 bases are TGTGCCTGGGGACGGTTCTCTGGAAACACCATATATTTT. Translation gives CAWGRFSGNTIYF.

The chain uses TRBV15 and TRBJ1-4, with a tentative D call TRBD1 (5 bases). Germline loops: CDR1 LNHNV, CDR2 YYDKDF (reference sequence). This CDR3 spans 13 amino acids. V was shortened by 4 bases and J by 8 bases, with 11 bases between the two germline ends. The CDR3, as DNA: TGTGCCACCAGCAACCGGGGGTGGGAAAAACTGTTTTTT. Protein: CATSNRGWEKLFF.

The V and J genes are TRBV27 and TRBJ1-5, with D maybe TRBD1 (5 bases). The CDR3 runs to 15 residues. V was shortened by 6 bases and J by 0 bases, with 12 bases between the two germline ends. From germline, CDR1 is MNHEY and CDR2 SMNVEV (reference sequence). In DNA form, the CDR3 reads TGTGCCAGCAGCCAAGACAGCTATAGCAATCAGCCCCAGCATTTT. Translation: CASSQDSYSNQPQHF.

This sequence joins TRBV7-3 and TRBJ2-1, with D tentatively TRBD1 or TRBD2 (6 bases each). The CDR3 runs to 13 residues. Per germline, CDR1 SGHTA and CDR2 FQGTGA. Deletions cut 2 bases from V and 7 bases from J, with 9 bases between. The CDR3 DNA reads as TGTGCCAGCAGCTTAGGGGGGCGGAATGAGCAGTTCTTC. This gives the protein CASSLGGRNEQFF.

The chain uses TRBV30 and TRBJ1-4, with D tentatively TRBD1 (5 bases). Looked up from germline, CDR1 is GTSNPN and CDR2 is SVGIG (reference sequence). Deletions cut 1 base from V and 12 bases from J, with 15 bases between. The CDR3 runs to 13 residues. This CDR3 is CAWSAGGVGELFF. CDR3 DNA: TGTGCCTGGAGTGCTGGGGGTGTTGGGGAACTGTTTTTT.

V is TRBV2 and J is TRBJ2-5; D could derive from TRBD1 or TRBD2 (5 bases each). CDR1 and CDR2 from the germline V gene are SNHLY and FYNNEI. The CDR3 is made up of 12 amino acids. V shed 6 bases and J shed 5 bases, with 10 bases lying between them. CDR3 nucleotides: TGTGCCAGCAGGGGACGCGAGGAGACCCAGTACTTC. Protein product: CASRGREETQYF.

This rearrangement joins TRBV18 to TRBJ2-7, with 11 bases matching TRBD1. The CDR3 has 15 amino acids. Germline CDR1 and CDR2: KGHSH and LQKENI. With 3 bases clipped from V and 3 bases from J, the junction kept 4 bases outside the gene matches. This CDR3 reads CASSPGQGGYYEQYF. In nucleotides, the CDR3 is TGTGCCAGCTCACCGGGACAGGGGGGTTACTACGAGCAGTACTTC.

V gene TRBV27 combines with J gene TRBJ2-4, with D possibly being TRBD1 or TRBD2 (5 bases each). Germline V gives CDR1 MNHEY, CDR2 SMNVEV (reference sequence). V lost 5 bases and J lost 1, with 12 bases in between. The CDR3 contains 15 residues. For the CDR3, the DNA is TGTGCCAGCAGTACCGGGACGTATGCCAAAAACATTCAGTACTTC. Translating gives CASSTGTYAKNIQYF.

This chain links TRBV2 with TRBJ2-7; TRBD1 might be the D (5 bases). Germline V gene data show CDR1 as SNHLY and CDR2 as FYNNEI. V lost 6 bases and J lost 1, with 10 bases in between. The CDR3 has 13 amino acids. CDR3 bases: TGTGCCAGCAGAAGAAGGGGTTCCTACGAGCAGTACTTC. Protein product: CASRRRGSYEQYF.

The rearrangement links TRBV9 to TRBJ1-2; D remains ambiguous. CDR1 and CDR2 from the germline V gene are SGDLS and YYNGEE. This CDR3 has 10 residues. The ends were cut back, 6 bases at V and 4 bases at J, with 4 bases in the middle. CDR3 bases: TGTGCCAGCATGAGCTATGGCTACACCTTC. It translates to CASMSYGYTF.

The chain recombines TRBV5-1 with TRBJ2-2; 8 bases agree with TRBD1. The CDR3 has 16 residues. Trimming at V came to 4 bases and at J to 3 bases, leaving 8 bases not matched to a gene. Germline assignment: CDR1 SGHRS and CDR2 YFSETQ. This CDR3 reads CASSQYGQGDTGELFF. For the CDR3, the DNA is TGCGCCAGCAGCCAATACGGACAGGGTGACACCGGGGAGCTGTTTTTT.

The V gene is TRBV12-5, the J gene TRBJ2-7, with 7 bases matching TRBD1. V lost 0 bases to trimming and J lost 7 bases; unmatched junction nucleotides: 9. The CDR3 runs 15 residues. Germline V gene sequence: CDR1 LGHNT, CDR2 FRNRAP. The CDR3 DNA reads TGTGCTAGTGGTTTGGTCATCGGGACAGCCTTGGAGCAGTACTTC. This translates into CASGLVIGTALEQYF.

The V call is TRBV18, the J call TRBJ2-7, with TRBD1 matching 7 bases. The V and J ends lost 6 bases and 5 bases, in that order; junction bases with no gene match: 4. The CDR3 has 12 amino acids. CDR1 is KGHSH, CDR2 LQKENI, per germline. CDR3 protein: CASSLDRDEQYF. The CDR3 nucleotides are TGTGCCAGCTCGCTTGACAGGGACGAGCAGTACTTC.

The V gene is TRBV5-6, the J gene TRBJ1-5, with D possibly matching TRBD1 (6 bases). Germline CDR1 SGHDT, CDR2 YYEEEE. This CDR3 region has 16 residues. The V end lost 0 bases, the J end lost 0 bases, and 10 bases lay between the germline ends. The CDR3 region has the DNA TGTGCCAGCAGCTTGGGGAGGGGGAATAGCAATCAGCCCCAGCATTTT. Amino acids: CASSLGRGNSNQPQHF. The full variable domain, its missing parts supplied by reference TRBV5-6 and TRBJ1-5, is DAGVTQSPTHLIKTRGQQVTLRCSPKSGHDTVSWYQQALGQGPQFIFQYYEEEERQRGNFPDRFSGHQFPNYSSELNVNALLLGDSALYLCASSLGRGNSNQPQHFGDGTRLSIL.

This chain connects TRBV7-2 to TRBJ2-7, with 7 bases fitting TRBD2. CDR1 is SGHTA, CDR2 FQGNSA, per germline. There are 15 residues in the CDR3. The J segment lost 1 base and the V segment lost 2 bases, leaving 5 bases of the junction unmatched. The CDR3 protein is CASSLQTSESYEQYF. The DNA for the CDR3 is TGTGCCAGCAGCTTACAAACTAGCGAGTCCTACGAGCAGTACTTC.

The rearrangement uses TRBV6-5 and TRBJ2-6, with D unresolved. This CDR3 comprises 16 residues. Trimming cost V 4 bases and J 4 bases, with 14 bases left between them. CDR1 is MNHEY, CDR2 SVGAGI, per germline. CDR3 nucleotides: TGTGCCAGCAGTTCCCCCACTGTCCTGGGGGCCAACGTCCTGACTTTC. Its protein product is CASSSPTVLGANVLTF.

The genes are TRBV18 and TRBJ2-2, with 10 nucleotides matching TRBD1. Germline V gives CDR1 KGHSH, CDR2 LQKENI. The trim removed 3 bases at V and 2 bases at J, leaving 3 bases unmatched. The CDR3 spans 16 residues. The CDR3 reads CASSPWTGGNTGELFF. CDR3 nucleotides: TGTGCCAGCTCACCCTGGACAGGGGGTAACACCGGGGAGCTGTTTTTT.

The CDR3 DNA is TGTGCCTGGGTGCCATTGACAGATCCTTATAATTCACCCCTCCACTTT. It yields the protein CAWVPLTDPYNSPLHF. V gene TRBV30 combines with J gene TRBJ1-6; weak D call: TRBD1 (5 bases). CDR3 size: 16 residues. In germline, CDR1 is GTSNPN, CDR2 SVGIG (reference sequence). Trimming stripped 5 bases from V and 4 bases from J, with 18 bases between.

Of note for this clone: Other nucleotide sequences in the sample specify the same CDR3. The rearrangement links TRBV19 to TRBJ2-5; weak D call: TRBD1 (6 bases). V lost 3 bases, J lost 5 bases, and 7 bases lay in between. This CDR3 contains 12 residues. Germline CDR1 and CDR2: LNHDA and SQIVND (reference sequence). CDR3 protein: CASSIQGETQYF. CDR3 coding DNA: TGTGCCAGTAGTATTCAGGGGGAGACCCAGTACTTC.

The CDR3, as DNA: TGTGCCAGTAGTTCCCCCGGGACAGTTTACGAGCAGTACTTC. It is translated as CASSSPGTVYEQYF. This chain connects TRBV19 to TRBJ2-7; 7 bases map to TRBD1. The length of the CDR3 is 14 residues. The germline gives CDR1 LNHDA, CDR2 SQIVND (reference sequence). V gave up 5 bases and J gave up 4 bases; unmatched junction bases: 8.

As regards this clone: The sample holds other DNA sequences that translate to the same CDR3. This chain joins TRBV3-1 (or the pseudogene TRBV3-2) and TRBJ2-2; D ambiguous. The germline V gene encodes CDR1 LGHDT and CDR2 YNNKEL (reference sequence). Trimming pared 0 bases from V and 5 bases from J, leaving 4 bases between. The CDR3 extends over 13 amino acids. CDR3 amino acids: CASSQDRTGELFF. Here the CDR3 DNA reads TGTGCCAGCAGCCAAGATAGAACCGGGGAGCTGTTTTTT.